The present entry profiles one TCR beta chain with its context. No cognate antigen has been identified for it. No much larger clone is present one base from it, and per-base qualities are unavailable. Looking up the germline V gene yields CDR1 SGHRS and CDR2 YFSETQ. V loses 0 bases of germline sequence and J loses 5 bases, and the interval between the two ends is 10 bases. The CDR3, cysteine through phenylalanine, is 14 amino acids long. This entry keeps only the CDR3 DNA: 42 bases, framed from base 1. This specimen belongs to a study of technical replicates of blood from a few donors (dated by TCRdb to the late 2010s). The protocol used for the library was the immunoSEQ multiplex PCR assay. TCRdb obtained this table from immuneACCESS and retained in-frame rearrangements with V and J assigned. These tables miss some clones; where compared with another copy, unresolved V genes account for less than half of the shortfall, and the remainder is unexplained. The sample has 95,000 to 100,000 clones on record, roughly 95% of them singletons. Roughly 0.19% of the sample is in the top ten clones.

Sequencing was performed on T cells isolated from PBMCs. The chain employs TRBV5-1 and TRBJ2-3, and possibly TRBD1, on 5 matching bases. The TCR comes from a human donor in good health. The CDR3 loop reads CASSLADRIDTQYF. The bases are TGCGCCAGCAGCTTGGCCGACAGAATAGATACGCAGTATTTT. The full variable domain, completed from the reference TRBV5-1 and TRBJ2-3 proteins outside the CDR3, reads KAGVTQTPRYLIKTRGQQVTLSCSPISGHRSVSWYQQTPGQGLQFLFEYFSETQRNKGNFPGRFSGRQFSNSRSEMNVSTLELGDSALYLCASSLADRIDTQYFGPGTRLTVL.